The entry that follows covers one TCR beta chain sequence. This CDR3 contains 15 residues. Trimming pared 3 bases from V and 5 bases from J, leaving 16 bases between. The germline V gene has CDR1 LGHNA and CDR2 YNFKEQ. This record belongs to a study of blood T cell repertoires in COVID-19. In the study overall: Whether acute or convalescent, the COVID-19 samples came from the United States, Italy and Spain. T cells, B-cell-depleted T cells, or PBMCs provided the cDNA or gDNA that served as material.

Study processing details: Estimation of nucleated cell counts relied on the amplification of reference gene primers. Here immunoSEQ multiplex PCR was the method, and the copy in TCRdb shows in-frame clones only, minus some. V, J and clone size derive from that table, while D and trimming were established from the DNA sequence. The table lists approximately 300,000 clones, about 82% of them singletons. The sample comprised peripheral blood. The TCR was taken from a woman aged 50 to 60 with acute or convalescent COVID-19. The chain employs TRBV4-2 and TRBJ1-2, with D unclear. CDR3 sequence reads: CASSHTTGISYGYTF. CDR3 DNA: TGTGCCAGCAGCCACACTACCGGGATATCATATGGCTACACCTTC.